This T cell receptor beta chain came from a study of blood T cell repertoires in COVID-19 (dated by TCRdb to 2020 to 2021). In the study overall: The collaborator samples originated in the United States, Italy and Spain and spanned the acute and convalescent phases of COVID-19. The material from the prospective study consisted of cDNA or gDNA derived from T cells, B-cell-depleted T cells, or PBMCs. A freely available public database, intended as a resource for researchers studying the immune response to SARS-CoV-2, is where the repertoires were released. Where available, HLA class I and class II types were obtained from metadata supplied by the sample provider rather than from assay-based typing. Sample metadata almost always included a de-identified subject ID, COVID-19 status, age in years and sex. Samples came from the ongoing ImmuneRACE study (first 160 participants) plus 1,254 subjects from 6 global collaborators. The dataset comprised deeply sampled blood TCRbeta repertoires from subjects exposed to, actively infected with, or recovered from COVID-19. The paper's findings and limits, for the study overall: How much clinical and demographic metadata was included differed by source and by participant, and the metadata was provided uncurated.

Whole blood was collected in K2EDTA tubes by collaborating institutions according to the institutions' own protocols. For TCRbeta analysis, collaborator samples were shipped as frozen whole blood, as isolated PBMCs, or as DNA extracted from either sample type. TCRbeta CDR3 regions were amplified from genomic DNA using the immunoSEQ Assay, a bias-controlled multiplex PCR. The study's own analysis went as follows. Within the assay, amplification of reference gene primers was used to estimate how many nucleated cells each sample contained. Sequence reads were collapsed and filtered to measure the absolute abundance of every unique TCRbeta CDR3 rearrangement. For each sample, productive Simpson clonality was calculated by taking the square root of Simpson's diversity index across productive rearrangements. TCRdb holds this immuneACCESS table with in-frame rearrangements only. Some clones are missing; in checked studies, unresolved V genes explain under half, and the rest has no known cause. The V and J calls and clone size are taken from that table; D and trimming were inferred from the DNA. The sample has about 130,000 clones on record, around 76% of them singletons. Together, the top ten hold less than 14% of the sample.

The CDR3 covers 16 residues, taking in both the cysteine and the phenylalanine. Solely the CDR3 DNA is kept, with 48 bases framed from the first base. V has 4 bases trimmed and J has 5 bases trimmed; junction bases matching no gene number 10. Per the germline V gene (reference sequence), MNHNY is the CDR1 and SVGAGI is the CDR2. With regard to this clone: Which antigen it targets is not known. Per-nucleotide qualities are absent, and no much larger clonotype sits a single base away.

The sequenced material came from peripheral blood. The chain uses TRBV6-6 and TRBJ1-4; 7 nucleotides in the junction match TRBD1. This receptor was identified in a human donor in a cohort sampled during active COVID-19. Read as DNA, the sequence is TGTGCCAGCAGTTCCACGACGACAGGGCGGAATGAAAAACTGTTTTTT. Its amino acids are CASSSTTTGRNEKLFF.